This T cell receptor (beta chain) is drawn from a study of blood T cells in healthy people across ages. With a J-beta primer mix and a sample-barcoded 5' primer, a second PCR ran about 7 to 11 cycles. From the 5' RACE reads, TCRdb called clonotypes with MiXCR, one entry per CDR3 protein. The sample holds around 1,100,000 distinct CDR3 sequences, more than 30% seen once. CDR1 is SGHTA and CDR2 is FQGNSA in the germline V gene. The CDR3 extends over 14 amino acids. V was shortened by 6 bases and J by 5 bases, with 14 bases between the two germline ends. This chain uses TRBV7-2 with TRBJ2-1; tentative D call: TRBD1 (6 bases). Sequenced input: blood. The clonotype originates from a man younger than 30 in good health. The CDR3 here is CASRVAAGDNEQFF. The CDR3 DNA sequence: TGTGCCAGCAGGGTAGCAGCAGGGGACAATGAGCAGTTCTTC.